This entry features one T cell receptor (beta chain) sequence. This sample was taken from a study of radiotherapy plus CTLA-4 blockade in lung cancer. Looking at the study overall: There were objective responses in approximately 19% of patients, and around 31% had disease control.

Generated by immunoSEQ multiplex PCR, the TCRdb table keeps only in-frame clones and is missing some. Of around 72,000 clones in the sample, 78% are singletons; the top ten hold about 6.7%. The material was peripheral blood, obtained from a patient treated with radiotherapy plus ipilimumab. This sequence was found in a human donor with non-small cell lung cancer who had a complete response to radiotherapy plus ipilimumab.

The CDR3 region has the DNA TGTGCCAGCCCAGCACGCGAGACTAGCGGAGCTGGCGAGCAGTACGTC. This translates into CASPARETSGAGEQYV. The rearrangement links TRBV9 to TRBJ2-7; 9 bases agree with TRBD2. The CDR3 runs to 16 residues. The trim removed 7 bases at V and 6 bases at J, leaving 17 bases unmatched. Germline V lookup: CDR1 SGDLS, CDR2 YYNGEE.